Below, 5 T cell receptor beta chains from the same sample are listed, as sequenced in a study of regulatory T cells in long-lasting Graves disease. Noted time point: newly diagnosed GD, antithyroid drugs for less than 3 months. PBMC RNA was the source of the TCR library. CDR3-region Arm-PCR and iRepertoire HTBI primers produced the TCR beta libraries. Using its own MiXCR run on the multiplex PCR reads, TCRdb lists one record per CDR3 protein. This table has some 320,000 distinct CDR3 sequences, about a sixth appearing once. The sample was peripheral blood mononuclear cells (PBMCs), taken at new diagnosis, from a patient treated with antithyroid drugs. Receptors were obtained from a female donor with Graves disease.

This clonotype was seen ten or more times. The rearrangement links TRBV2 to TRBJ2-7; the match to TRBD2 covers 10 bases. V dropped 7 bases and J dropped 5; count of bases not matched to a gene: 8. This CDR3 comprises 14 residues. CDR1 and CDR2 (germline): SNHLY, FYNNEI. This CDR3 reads CASKGKLAGHEQYF. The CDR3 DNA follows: TGTGCCAGCAAAGGCAAACTAGCGGGACACGAGCAGTACTTC.

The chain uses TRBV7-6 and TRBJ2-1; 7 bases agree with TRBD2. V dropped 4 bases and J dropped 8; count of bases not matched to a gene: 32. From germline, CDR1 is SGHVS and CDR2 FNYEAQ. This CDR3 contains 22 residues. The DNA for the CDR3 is TGTGCCAGCAGCTCCACACCCCCAGGTAGGGGCCGGGAGGCGGGCCCTAGAGATGAGCAGTTCTTC. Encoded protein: CASSSTPPGRGREAGPRDEQFF. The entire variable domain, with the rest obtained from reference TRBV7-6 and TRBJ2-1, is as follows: GAGVSQSPRYKVTKRGQDVALRCDPISGHVSLYWYRQALGQGPEFLTYFNYEAQQDKSGLPNDRFSAERPEGSISTLTIQRTEQRDSAMYRCASSSTPPGRGREAGPRDEQFFGPGTRLTVL.

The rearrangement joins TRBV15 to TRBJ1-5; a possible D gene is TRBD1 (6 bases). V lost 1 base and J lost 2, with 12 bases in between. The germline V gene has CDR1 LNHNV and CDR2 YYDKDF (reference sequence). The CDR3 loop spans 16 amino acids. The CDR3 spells CATSRAGRGGNQPQHF. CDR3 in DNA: TGTGCCACCAGCAGAGCAGGCAGGGGAGGCAATCAGCCCCAGCATTTT.

For the CDR3, the DNA is TGTGCCAGCAGCTTTCTACCGGGCCCACAAGGGGATACGCAGTATTTT. It is translated as CASSFLPGPQGDTQYF. The chain employs TRBV11-2 and TRBJ2-3; D ambiguous. The CDR3 length is 16 residues. Germline V gene lookup returns CDR1 SGHAT and CDR2 FQNNGV. Trimming removed 3 bases at V and 6 bases at J, with 19 bases between. Filled out from reference TRBV11-2 and TRBJ2-3, the complete variable domain reads EAGVAQSPRYKIIEKRQSVAFWCNPISGHATLYWYQQILGQGPKLLIQFQNNGVVDDSQLPKDRFSAERLKGVDSTLKIQPAKLEDSAVYLCASSFLPGPQGDTQYFGPGTRLTVL.

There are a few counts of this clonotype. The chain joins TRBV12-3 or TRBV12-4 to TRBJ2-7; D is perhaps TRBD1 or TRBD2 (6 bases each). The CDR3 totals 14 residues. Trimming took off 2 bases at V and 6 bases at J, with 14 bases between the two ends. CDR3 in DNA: TGTGCCAGCAGTTTAAAGGGGGACTCAACCGAGCAGTACTTC. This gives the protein CASSLKGDSTEQYF.